The following is a TCR beta chain sequence with its context. The data stem from a study of Ad26.COV2.S vaccination and SARS-CoV-2 variants. Whole-study context: The authors gave Ad26.COV2.S intramuscularly, either once or twice 56 days apart.

Treatment defined: roughly 19 received Ad26.COV2.S at low or high dose, single or two shots; 5 received placebo; per-sample allocation not given. All samples were drawn on day 63, counting from the first vaccine or placebo injection. Donor was an adult aged 18-55 years in Boston. Profiling relied on immunoSEQ multiplex PCR, and the TCRdb table lists in-frame clones only, not all of them. Counted here are roughly 350,000 clones, 80% to 90% occurring once; the ten biggest clones make up 3.4%. Germline V CDR1 and CDR2: SGHAT, FQNNGV. This CDR3 spans 14 amino acids. V lost 5 bases, J lost 2 bases, and 12 bases lay in between.

This sample comprised peripheral blood, obtained in a trial of Ad26.COV2.S vaccine versus placebo. The clonotype originates from a person aged 18-60 years who received the Ad26.COV2.S COVID-19 vaccine or a placebo. The chain links TRBV11-2 to TRBJ2-5; D is undetermined. The CDR3 region is CASSPAGQQETQYF. The CDR3 coding sequence is TGTGCCAGCAGCCCCGCCGGGCAGCAAGAGACCCAGTACTTC.